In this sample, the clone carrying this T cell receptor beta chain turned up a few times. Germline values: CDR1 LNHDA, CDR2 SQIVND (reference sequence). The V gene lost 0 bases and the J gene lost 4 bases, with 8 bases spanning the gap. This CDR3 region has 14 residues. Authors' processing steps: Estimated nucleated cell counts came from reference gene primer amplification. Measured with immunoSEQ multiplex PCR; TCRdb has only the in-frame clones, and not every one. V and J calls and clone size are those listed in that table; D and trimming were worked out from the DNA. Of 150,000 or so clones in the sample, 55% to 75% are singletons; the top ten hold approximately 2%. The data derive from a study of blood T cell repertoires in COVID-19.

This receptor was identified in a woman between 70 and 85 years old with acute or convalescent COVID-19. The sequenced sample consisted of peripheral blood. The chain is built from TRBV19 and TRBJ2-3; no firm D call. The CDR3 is CASSIDGGADTQYF. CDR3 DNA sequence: TGTGCCAGTAGTATAGACGGCGGCGCAGATACGCAGTATTTT.